These 24 T cell receptor beta chains originate from one sample sequenced in a study of CD8 T cells in Susac syndrome. cDNA came from about 0.46 to 1 ug RNA primed by random hexamers. TCRdb independently ran MiXCR on the immunoSEQ multiplex PCR reads; one entry per CDR3 protein. Of 200,000 or so distinct CDR3 sequences listed, 90% to 95% are singletons. Sequenced material: CD4+ T cells from PBMCs. These receptors were collected from a human donor with multiple sclerosis.

The V call is TRBV19, the J call TRBJ2-1, with D possibly being TRBD2 (5 bases). This CDR3 spans 13 amino acids. From germline, CDR1 is LNHDA and CDR2 SQIVND (reference sequence). Trimming removed 1 base at V and 8 bases at J, with 9 bases between. CDR3 protein: CASSIGGSHEQFF. In nucleotides, the CDR3 is TGTGCCAGTAGTATAGGAGGGTCCCATGAGCAGTTCTTC.

This chain uses TRBV11-3 with TRBJ2-5, with D possibly TRBD2 on 5 matching bases. Germline lookup yields CDR1 SGHNT and CDR2 YENEEA. The CDR3 runs to 13 residues. V was cut by 3 bases and J by 9 bases, with 14 bases left in between. Here the CDR3 reads CASSLDSIEAQYF. CDR3 DNA: TGTGCCAGCAGCTTGGACTCAATTGAGGCCCAGTACTTC.

The chain links TRBV24-1 to TRBJ2-1; D is uncertain. V lost 4 bases and J 9 bases, leaving 12 bases between the germline ends. Germline V gene data show CDR1 as KGHDR and CDR2 as SFDVKD. This CDR3 is 13 amino acids long. The CDR3 DNA follows: TGTGCCACCAGTGACCGACCTTACCGTGAGCAGTTCTTC. Translation: CATSDRPYREQFF.

The chain employs TRBV11-2 and TRBJ2-5; the D gene is possibly TRBD1 (5 bases). CDR3 length: 16 residues. V dropped 4 bases and J dropped 5 bases, with 20 bases sitting between them. CDR1 SGHAT and CDR2 FQNNGV come from the germline V gene. DNA for the CDR3: TGTGCCAGCAGCTCACCCGACAGCCCGGTTGGGGAGACCCAGTACTTC. As protein: CASSSPDSPVGETQYF.

This clonotype was observed once. The chain uses TRBV18 and TRBJ2-5; D is undetermined. CDR3 size: 15 residues. The germline V gene has CDR1 KGHSH and CDR2 LQKENI. V was cut by 0 bases and J by 5 bases, with 13 bases left in between. The CDR3 region has the DNA TGTGCCAGCTCACCACCGTCCCGTGTGGGGGAGACCCAGTACTTC. This translates into CASSPPSRVGETQYF.

The rearrangement uses TRBV2 and TRBJ2-1; D gene ambiguous. The CDR3 has 11 residues. Looked up from germline, CDR1 is SNHLY and CDR2 is FYNNEI. Trimming cost V 7 bases and J 9 bases, with 10 bases left between them. CDR3 DNA: TGTGCCAGCACTCGCGATAGTGAGCAGTTCTTC. Amino acids: CASTRDSEQFF.

This clonotype was seen a handful of times. The chain couples TRBV9 to TRBJ2-7; possibly TRBD1 for D (7 bases). This CDR3 has 13 amino acids. V shed 5 bases and J shed 6 bases, with 15 bases lying between them. Germline CDR1 reads SGDLS; CDR2 reads YYNGEE. CDR3 nucleotides: TGTGCCAGCAGTTCCGGGACAGCGGGCGAGCAGTACTTC. Protein product: CASSSGTAGEQYF. Complete variable domain (other parts from reference TRBV9 and TRBJ2-7): DSGVTQTPKHLITATGQRVTLRCSPRSGDLSVYWYQQSLDQGLQFLIQYYNGEERAKGNILERFSAQQFPDLHSELNLSSLELGDSALYFCASSSGTAGEQYFGPGTRLTVT.

The chain combines TRBV24-1 with TRBJ2-4; TRBD1 might be the D (5 bases). The germline V and J ends were trimmed by 3 bases and 7 bases, with 12 bases remaining between them. This CDR3 comprises 14 residues. The germline CDR1 and CDR2 sequences are KGHDR and SFDVKD. CDR3 sequence: CATSDPPRVNIQYF. Here the CDR3 DNA reads TGTGCCACCAGTGATCCTCCCAGGGTGAACATTCAGTACTTC.

This clonotype was observed a single time. The chain joins TRBV20-1 to TRBJ2-1; 11 positions agree with TRBD2. V trimming: 3 bases; J trimming: 7 bases; junction bases outside the gene matches: 5. This CDR3 spans 14 amino acids. Per the germline V gene, CDR1 is DFQATT and CDR2 is SNEGSKA (reference sequence). The CDR3 protein is CSARGTSGGNEQFF. CDR3 coding DNA: TGCAGTGCTAGGGGGACTAGCGGAGGGAATGAGCAGTTCTTC.

The gene calls are TRBV6-5 and TRBJ1-1; D possibly corresponds to TRBD1 (6 bases). The CDR3 runs to 12 residues. V was trimmed by 8 bases and J by 10 bases, leaving 17 bases between them. Germline-derived CDR1 and CDR2 are MNHEY and SVGAGI. The CDR3 DNA reads as TGTGCCAGCGAATCGACGACAGGTTTAGCTTTCTTT. This gives the protein CASESTTGLAFF.

In its sample, this clonotype was seen once. CDR3 amino acids: CSVGPSGTSYEQYF. CDR3 DNA sequence: TGCAGCGTTGGACCCAGCGGGACCTCCTACGAGCAGTACTTC. The J gene is TRBJ2-7, the V gene TRBV29-1; 7 bases agree with TRBD2. Germline CDR1 is SQVTM and CDR2 is ANQGSEA. Trimming removed 4 bases from V and 0 bases from J; junction bases left unmatched: 6. This CDR3 has 14 amino acids.

V gene TRBV29-1 combines with J gene TRBJ2-7; tentatively, D is TRBD1 or TRBD2 (5 bases each). The ends were cut back, 5 bases at V and 2 bases at J, with 10 bases in the middle. The CDR3 sequence is 12 residues long. Germline CDR1 reads SQVTM; CDR2 reads ANQGSEA. The CDR3 here is CSVSLGAYEQYF. In DNA form, the CDR3 reads TGCAGCGTTAGCTTGGGGGCCTACGAGCAGTACTTC.

The V and J genes are TRBV9 and TRBJ1-4; D gene ambiguous. Trimming cost V 4 bases and J 2 bases, with 9 bases left between them. The CDR3 is 14 residues long. Germline CDR1 is SGDLS and CDR2 is YYNGEE. The CDR3 sequence is CASSRLDTNEKLFF. The DNA of the CDR3 is TGTGCCAGCAGCCGTCTCGACACTAATGAAAAACTGTTTTTT.

This clonotype has only one observation. The genes are TRBV2 and TRBJ2-7, with D uncertain. The germline gives CDR1 SNHLY, CDR2 FYNNEI. The CDR3 spans 13 residues. Trimming shortened V by 5 bases and J by 4 bases, and 12 bases separated the two germline ends. CDR3 sequence: CASSRTIAYEQYF. CDR3 DNA: TGTGCCAGCAGTCGGACCATTGCGTACGAGCAGTACTTC. The entire variable domain, with the rest obtained from reference TRBV2 and TRBJ2-7, is as follows: EPEVTQTPSHQVTQMGQEVILRCVPISNHLYFYWYRQILGQKVEFLVSFYNNEISEKSEIFDDQFSVERPDGSNFTLKIRSTKLEDSAMYFCASSRTIAYEQYFGPGTRLTVT.

The chain uses TRBV9 and TRBJ1-5; possible D gene TRBD1, 6 bases. The ends were cut back, 3 bases at V and 0 bases at J, with 10 bases in the middle. Per the germline V gene, CDR1 is SGDLS and CDR2 is YYNGEE. This CDR3 region has 15 residues. Written as DNA, the CDR3 is TGTGCCAGCAGCGGCCACAGGGATAGCAATCAGCCCCAGCATTTT. Residues: CASSGHRDSNQPQHF.

The J gene is TRBJ2-7, the V gene TRBV20-1, with 9 bases aligning to TRBD2. J was trimmed by 5 bases and V by 0 bases; bases with no gene match: 5. Per germline, CDR1 DFQATT and CDR2 SNEGSKA (reference sequence). The CDR3 runs to 14 residues. The CDR3 here is CSAREPAGGHEQYF. The CDR3 nucleotides are TGCAGTGCTAGAGAACCAGCGGGGGGCCACGAGCAGTACTTC.

V is TRBV6-5 and J is TRBJ1-1, with D unclear. Looked up from germline, CDR1 is MNHEY and CDR2 is SVGAGI. V lost 6 bases and J 0 bases, leaving 5 bases between the germline ends. This CDR3 has 12 amino acids. The CDR3 reads CASRHMNTEAFF. The CDR3 nucleotides are TGTGCCAGCAGGCACATGAACACTGAAGCTTTCTTT.

This chain uses TRBV20-1 with TRBJ2-5; TRBD2 aligns across 8 bases. Trimming took 5 bases from V and 0 from J; bases not matched to a gene: 8. From germline, CDR1 is DFQATT and CDR2 SNEGSKA (reference sequence). The CDR3 length is 15 residues. The CDR3 bases are TGCAGTGCTCCCTTACTAGCGGAGTACCAAGAGACCCAGTACTTC. Translation gives CSAPLLAEYQETQYF.

V and J are TRBV24-1 and TRBJ1-2, with 7 bases aligning to TRBD1. Unmatched junction bases numbered 4, after V lost 4 bases and J lost 3 bases. This CDR3 has 14 amino acids. CDR1 is KGHDR and CDR2 is SFDVKD in the germline V gene. CDR3 nucleotides: TGTGCCACCAGTGAGAGCCAGGGGGACTATGGCTACACCTTC. Translating gives CATSESQGDYGYTF.

V and J are TRBV18 and TRBJ1-6; D gene uncertain. The CDR3 totals 13 residues. The germline V gene encodes CDR1 KGHSH and CDR2 LQKENI. V was pared by 0 bases and J by 15 bases, with 12 bases between. CDR3 loop: CASSPPLPSDLHF. CDR3 bases: TGTGCCAGCTCACCACCTCTACCTTCGGACCTCCACTTT.

The chain recombines TRBV20-1 with TRBJ1-6, with 7 bases matching TRBD1. Looked up from germline, CDR1 is DFQATT and CDR2 is SNEGSKA (reference sequence). The CDR3 loop spans 16 amino acids. Trimming took 1 base from V and 3 from J; bases not matched to a gene: 6. CDR3 coding DNA: TGCAGTGCTAGAGTGGCGGGACAGCTCTATAATTCACCCCTCCACTTT. It is translated as CSARVAGQLYNSPLHF.

The chain employs TRBV2 and TRBJ2-1; no reliable D call. The V gene's germline CDR1 is SNHLY and CDR2 FYNNEI. The CDR3 contains 11 residues. The ends were cut back, 6 bases at V and 5 bases at J, with 5 bases in the middle. The CDR3 is CASSSDNEQFF. In DNA form, the CDR3 reads TGTGCCAGCAGCTCAGACAATGAGCAGTTCTTC.

The chain recombines TRBV30 with TRBJ2-7; 9 bases agree with TRBD1. Germline V gene lookup returns CDR1 GTSNPN and CDR2 SVGIG (reference sequence). CDR3 length: 12 residues. With V trimmed by 8 bases and J by 3 bases, 5 bases remained unmatched. The CDR3 DNA sequence: TGTGCCACCAGACAGGGGGTCTACGAGCAGTACTTC. It codes for CATRQGVYEQYF.

J is TRBJ2-5 and V is TRBV2; perhaps TRBD2 as D (5 bases). The V end lost 7 bases, the J end lost 5 bases, and 17 bases lay between the germline ends. This CDR3 contains 14 residues. Germline V CDR1 and CDR2: SNHLY, FYNNEI. The DNA of the CDR3 is TGTGCCAGCACCTACAGCGGCCGCGAGGAGACCCAGTACTTC. It codes for CASTYSGREETQYF.